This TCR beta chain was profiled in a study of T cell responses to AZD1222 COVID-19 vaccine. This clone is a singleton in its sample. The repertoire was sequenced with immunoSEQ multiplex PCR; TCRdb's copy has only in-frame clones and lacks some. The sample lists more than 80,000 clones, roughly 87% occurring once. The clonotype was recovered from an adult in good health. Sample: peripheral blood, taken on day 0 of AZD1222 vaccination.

CDR3 DNA: TGCGCCAGCAGCCGCGACAGAGCAACTAATGAAAAACTGTTTTTT. Its translation: CASSRDRATNEKLFF. The rearrangement joins TRBV5-1 to TRBJ1-4, with TRBD1 as a possible D gene (5 bases). The V end lost 4 bases, the J end lost 0 bases, and 10 bases lay between the germline ends. The CDR3 has 15 residues. CDR1 is SGHRS and CDR2 is YFSETQ in the germline V gene.